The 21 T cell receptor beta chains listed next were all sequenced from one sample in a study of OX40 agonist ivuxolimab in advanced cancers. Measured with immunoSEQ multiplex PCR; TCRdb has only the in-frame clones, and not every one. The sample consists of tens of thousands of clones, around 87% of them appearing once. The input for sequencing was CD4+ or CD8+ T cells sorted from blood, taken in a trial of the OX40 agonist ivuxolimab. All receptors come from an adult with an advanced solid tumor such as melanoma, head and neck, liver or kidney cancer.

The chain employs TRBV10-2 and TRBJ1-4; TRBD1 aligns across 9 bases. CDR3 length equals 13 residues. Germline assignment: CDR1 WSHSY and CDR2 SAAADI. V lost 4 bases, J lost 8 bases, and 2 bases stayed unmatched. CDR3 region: CASSGTGDEKLFF. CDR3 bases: TGCGCCAGCAGTGGGACAGGGGACGAAAAACTGTTTTTT.

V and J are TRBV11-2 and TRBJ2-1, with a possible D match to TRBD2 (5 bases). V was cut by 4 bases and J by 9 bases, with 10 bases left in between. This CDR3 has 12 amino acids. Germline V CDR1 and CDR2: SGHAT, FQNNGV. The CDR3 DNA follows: TGTGCCAGCAGCTACGGCGCGGGTGAGCAGTTCTTC. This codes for CASSYGAGEQFF.

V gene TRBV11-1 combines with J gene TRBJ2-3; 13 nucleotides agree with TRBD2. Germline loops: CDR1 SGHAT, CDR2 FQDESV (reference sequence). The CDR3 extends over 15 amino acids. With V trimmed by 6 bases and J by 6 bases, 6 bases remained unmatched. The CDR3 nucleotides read TGTGCCAGCAGTTGGACTAGCGGGAGCGAGGATACGCAGTATTTT. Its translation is CASSWTSGSEDTQYF.

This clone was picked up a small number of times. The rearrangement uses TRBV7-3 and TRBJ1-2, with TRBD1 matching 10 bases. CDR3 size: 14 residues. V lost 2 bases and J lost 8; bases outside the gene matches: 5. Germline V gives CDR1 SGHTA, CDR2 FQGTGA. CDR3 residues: CASSLGGQGGGYTF. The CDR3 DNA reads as TGTGCCAGCAGCTTAGGAGGACAGGGGGGAGGCTACACCTTC.

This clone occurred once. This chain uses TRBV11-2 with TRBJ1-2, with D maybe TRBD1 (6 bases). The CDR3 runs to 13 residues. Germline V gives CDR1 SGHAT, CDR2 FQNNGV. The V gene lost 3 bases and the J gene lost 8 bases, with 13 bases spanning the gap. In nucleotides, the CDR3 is TGTGCCAGCAGCTTGGGGGGCAAGAGGGGCTACACCTTC. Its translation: CASSLGGKRGYTF.

CDR3 coding DNA: TGTGCAGGCGGGTTTCAGGCCTTCCTGGAAGGGGAGCTGTTTTTT. Its protein is CAGGFQAFLEGELFF. This chain connects TRBV12-5 to TRBJ2-2, with D possibly being TRBD2 (5 bases). The CDR3 is 15 amino acids. Per germline, CDR1 LGHNT and CDR2 FRNRAP.

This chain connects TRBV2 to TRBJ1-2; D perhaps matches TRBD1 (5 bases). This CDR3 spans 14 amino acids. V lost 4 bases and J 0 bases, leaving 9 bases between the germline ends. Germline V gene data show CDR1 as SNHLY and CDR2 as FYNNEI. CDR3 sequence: CASSVQAPNYGYTF. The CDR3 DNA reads TGTGCCAGCAGTGTACAGGCGCCTAACTATGGCTACACCTTC.

This CDR3 reads CASSLTAGIVGEQYF. For the CDR3, the DNA is TGTGCCAGCAGCTTAACAGCAGGTATTGTGGGCGAGCAGTACTTC. This sequence joins TRBV5-6 and TRBJ2-7, with D unresolved. This CDR3 spans 15 amino acids. The germline V gene has CDR1 SGHDT and CDR2 YYEEEE. The V and J ends lost 2 bases and 6 bases respectively, with 18 bases between them. Full variable domain (missing parts from reference TRBV5-6 and TRBJ2-7): DAGVTQSPTHLIKTRGQQVTLRCSPKSGHDTVSWYQQALGQGPQFIFQYYEEEERQRGNFPDRFSGHQFPNYSSELNVNALLLGDSALYLCASSLTAGIVGEQYFGPGTRLTVT.

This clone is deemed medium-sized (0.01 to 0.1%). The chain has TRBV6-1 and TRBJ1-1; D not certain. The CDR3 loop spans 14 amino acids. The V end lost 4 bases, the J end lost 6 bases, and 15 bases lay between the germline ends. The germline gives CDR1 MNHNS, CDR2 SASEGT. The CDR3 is CASSAGPSMAEAFF. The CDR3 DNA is TGTGCCAGCAGTGCCGGACCGTCGATGGCTGAAGCTTTCTTT.

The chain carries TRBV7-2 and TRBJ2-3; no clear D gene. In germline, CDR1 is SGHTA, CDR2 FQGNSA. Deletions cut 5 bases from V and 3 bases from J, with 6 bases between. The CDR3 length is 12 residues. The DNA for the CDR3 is TGTGCCAGCAGCGAATTTACAGATACGCAGTATTTT. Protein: CASSEFTDTQYF.

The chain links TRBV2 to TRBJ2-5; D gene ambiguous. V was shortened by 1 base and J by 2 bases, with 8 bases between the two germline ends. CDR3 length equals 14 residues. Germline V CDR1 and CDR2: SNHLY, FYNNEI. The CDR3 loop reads CASSEVTVQETQYF. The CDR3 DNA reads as TGTGCCAGCAGTGAAGTAACAGTTCAAGAGACCCAGTACTTC.

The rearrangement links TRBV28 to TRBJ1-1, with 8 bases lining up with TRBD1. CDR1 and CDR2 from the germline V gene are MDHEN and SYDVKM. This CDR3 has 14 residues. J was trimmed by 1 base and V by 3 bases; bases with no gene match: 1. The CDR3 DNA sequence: TGTGCCAGCAGTTTCAGGGGGCCGAACACTGAAGCTTTCTTT. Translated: CASSFRGPNTEAFF.

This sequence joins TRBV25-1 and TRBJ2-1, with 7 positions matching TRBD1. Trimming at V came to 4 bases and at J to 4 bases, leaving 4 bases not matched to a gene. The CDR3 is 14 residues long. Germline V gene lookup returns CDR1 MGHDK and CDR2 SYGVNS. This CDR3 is CASSADRLYNEQFF. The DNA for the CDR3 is TGTGCCAGCAGTGCGGACAGGCTTTACAATGAGCAGTTCTTC.

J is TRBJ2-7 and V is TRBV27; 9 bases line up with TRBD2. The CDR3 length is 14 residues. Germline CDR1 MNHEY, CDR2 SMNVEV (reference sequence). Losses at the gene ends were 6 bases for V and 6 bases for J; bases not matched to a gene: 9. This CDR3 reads CASSLSGSTGEQYF. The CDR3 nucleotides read TGTGCCAGCAGCCTTAGCGGGAGCACGGGCGAGCAGTACTTC.

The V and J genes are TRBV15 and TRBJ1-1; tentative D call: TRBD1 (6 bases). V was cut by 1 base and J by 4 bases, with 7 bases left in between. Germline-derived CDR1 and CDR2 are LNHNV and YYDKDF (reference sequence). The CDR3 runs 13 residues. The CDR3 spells CATSRGQVTEAFF. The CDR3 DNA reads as TGTGCCACCAGCAGAGGACAGGTCACTGAAGCTTTCTTT.

CDR3 sequence: CASRGEGGTEAFF. CDR3 in DNA: TGCGCCAGCAGGGGTGAGGGGGGCACTGAAGCTTTCTTT. The gene calls are TRBV4-1 and TRBJ1-1, with a tentative D call TRBD1 (6 bases). Germline V gene lookup returns CDR1 MGHRA and CDR2 YSYEKL. Deletions cut 6 bases from V and 4 bases from J, with 12 bases between. The CDR3 is 13 residues long.

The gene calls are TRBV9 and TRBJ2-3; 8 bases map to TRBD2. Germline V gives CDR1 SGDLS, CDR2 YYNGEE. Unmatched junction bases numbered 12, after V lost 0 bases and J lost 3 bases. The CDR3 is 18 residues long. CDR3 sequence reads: CASSVATGGAGATDTQYF. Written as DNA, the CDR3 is TGTGCCAGCAGCGTAGCTACGGGGGGAGCGGGAGCGACAGATACGCAGTATTTT.

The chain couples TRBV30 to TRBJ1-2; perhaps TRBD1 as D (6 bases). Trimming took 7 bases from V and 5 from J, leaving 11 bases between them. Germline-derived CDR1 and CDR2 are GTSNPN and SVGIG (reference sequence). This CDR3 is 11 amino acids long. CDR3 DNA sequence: TGTGCCTCCGTGAGGGGGTATGGCTACACCTTC. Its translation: CASVRGYGYTF.

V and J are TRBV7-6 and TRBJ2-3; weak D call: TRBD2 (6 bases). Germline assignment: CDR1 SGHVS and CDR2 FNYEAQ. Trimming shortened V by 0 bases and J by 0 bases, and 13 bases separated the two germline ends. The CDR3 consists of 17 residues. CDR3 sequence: CASSLARSGTSTDTQYF. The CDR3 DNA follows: TGTGCCAGCAGCTTAGCCCGTAGCGGAACAAGCACAGATACGCAGTATTTT.

CDR3 coding DNA: TGTGCCAGCAGCGACGGGGACGGAAACACTGAAGCTTTCTTT. This sequence encodes CASSDGDGNTEAFF. The genes are TRBV9 and TRBJ1-1; weak D call: TRBD1 (5 bases). The CDR3 extends over 14 amino acids. CDR1 is SGDLS and CDR2 is YYNGEE in the germline V gene. Trimming took 3 bases from V and 2 from J, leaving 11 bases between them.

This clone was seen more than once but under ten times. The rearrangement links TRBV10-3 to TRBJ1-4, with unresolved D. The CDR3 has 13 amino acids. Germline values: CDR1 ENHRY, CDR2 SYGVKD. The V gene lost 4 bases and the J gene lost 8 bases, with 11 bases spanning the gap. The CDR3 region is CAISALTSEKLFF. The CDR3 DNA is TGTGCCATCAGTGCTCTAACTAGCGAAAAACTGTTTTTT.